This record looks at one TCR beta chain sequence and its context. The antigen it binds to is not known. Per-base qualities were not stored, and no clone one base away is much larger. The data were obtained in a study of Ad26.COV2.S vaccination and SARS-CoV-2 variants (dated by TCRdb to the early 2020s). With regard to the full study: Vaccine-arm donors came from COV1001, a multicentre, randomized, double-blind, placebo-controlled phase I-IIa trial of Ad26.COV2.S in healthy adults. A total of around 32 samples were included in the TCR-sequenced set, comprising roughly 20 Ad26.COV2.S vaccine recipients, 5 placebo recipients and 8 SARS-CoV-2 convalescent individuals. Throughout the experiments and outcome assessment, investigators stayed blinded to trial group allocation. Trial participants were randomized into five groups of five, in which low-dose or high-dose Ad26.COV2.S was given once or twice, or placebo was given on both occasions. Dosing of Ad26.COV2.S was intramuscular, at either 5x10^10 or 1x10^11 viral particles, delivered as one shot or as two shots spaced 56 days apart. TCRbeta repertoire sequencing served as the tool for gauging how specific and how broad the SARS-CoV-2-reactive T cell receptors were following Ad26.COV2.S vaccination.

The meaning of the sample's treatment or condition label: about 20 received Ad26.COV2.S at low or high dose, single or two shots; about 5 received placebo; per-sample allocation not given. Repertoires of vaccine and placebo recipients were sequenced from samples collected on day 63 after the first injection. In Cohort 1b, roughly 25 adults aged 18-55 years were enrolled at a single site in Boston, USA, between 29 July and 7 August 2020. As a vaccine, Ad26.COV2.S was a replication-incompetent adenovirus type 26 vector that expressed a prefusion-stabilized SARS-CoV-2 spike protein derived from the original Wuhan strain. The CDR3 spans 13 residues, from the cysteine through the phenylalanine. The sequence is cut down to CDR3 DNA, 39 bases in frame from base 1. CDR1 MNHEY and CDR2 SMNVEV are derived from the germline V gene (reference sequence). At the junction V is shortened by 3 bases and J by 4 bases; bases outside the gene matches: 3.

TCRbeta CDR3 regions were sequenced with the immunoSEQ Assay. After extraction, genomic DNA underwent amplification by bias-controlled multiplex PCR, followed by high-throughput sequencing. In the paper's pipeline: To quantify the absolute abundance of every unique TCRbeta CDR3 region, sequences were collapsed and filtered. Usable DNA was measured by amplifying reference genes present in all nucleated cells, and TCRbeta template counts were normalized to that usable DNA to estimate T cell fraction. Repertoire TCRs were annotated as SARS-CoV-2-specific by exact matching of V gene, CDR3 amino acid sequence and J gene to a known reactive TCR set. The reference SARS-CoV-2 TCR set came from MIRA and was filtered for enrichment in COVID-19-positive ImmuneCODE repertoires, removing public or cross-reactive TCRs. Using the MIRA antigens, annotated TCRs were further analysed by specific ORF or by position within an ORF. Breadth was defined as the number of annotated unique rearrangements divided by the total number of unique productive rearrangements, and depth was defined as the summed frequency of the annotated unique rearrangements. TCR breadth was compared between groups using two-sided Wilcoxon rank-sum tests. TCRdb stores this immuneACCESS table with in-frame sequences only. Part of the clones is absent; in the studies checked, under half of the shortfall reflects unresolved V genes, and no reason is known for the rest. The V and J calls and the clone size are those of that table, but D and trimming were determined from the DNA. The sample includes about 420,000 clones, with over 75% observed a single time. The top ten clonotypes cover roughly 4% of the sample.

General conclusions and limits of the study: Vaccine and placebo recipients had comparable non-spike TCR breadth, which fits with the vaccine containing only spike. Comparing responses between vaccine doses or regimens was not something the study was powered to do. Substantial breadth of spike-specific CD8+ and CD4+ T cell responses was reported after vaccination. The authors noted that the TCR breadth and depth analyses may have underestimated total T cell responses. Compared with placebo recipients, Ad26.COV2.S recipients showed higher spike-specific TCR breadth (P = 0.0014).

This specimen was peripheral blood, taken in a trial of Ad26.COV2.S vaccine versus placebo. This TCR derives from a person aged 18-60 years who received the Ad26.COV2.S COVID-19 vaccine or a placebo. The sequence joins TRBV27 to TRBJ2-7, and 7 junctional nucleotides match TRBD2. The CDR3 region has the sequence CASSFQGGYEQYF. The nucleotides are TGTGCCAGCAGTTTCCAGGGAGGGTACGAGCAGTACTTC.